Below are 3 T cell receptor beta chains sequenced from a single sample in a study of T cells in Graves' hyperthyroidism and ophthalmopathy. From RNA transcripts, TCR beta CDR3 regions were amplified. With the HTBI primer set, the TCR CDR3 went through a first round of RT-PCR. One entry per CDR3 protein results from TCRdb running MiXCR on the multiplex PCR reads. The table has some 350,000 distinct CDR3 sequences, approximately 25% seen once; the top ten hold roughly 70%. The sequenced material came from blood. These receptors were collected from a man between 50 and 59 years old with Graves' hyperthyroidism.

This sequence joins TRBV6-2 or TRBV6-3 and TRBJ2-5; 11 bases match TRBD1. Germline CDR1 reads MNHEY; CDR2 reads SVGEGT. CDR3 length: 17 amino acids. The trim removed 0 bases at V and 5 bases at J, leaving 8 bases unmatched. This CDR3 reads CASSYSIGQGARETQYF. CDR3 DNA sequence: TGTGCCAGCAGTTACTCGATTGGACAGGGGGCGCGTGAGACCCAGTACTTC.

Only a few counts were recorded for this clonotype. The chain has TRBV20-1 and TRBJ2-3; D perhaps matches TRBD1 (5 bases). This CDR3 has 18 residues. Trimming pared 0 bases from V and 4 bases from J, leaving 23 bases between. Germline CDR1 reads DFQATT; CDR2 reads SNEGSKA (reference sequence). CDR3 DNA: TGCAGTGCTAGAGATTCAAGGGGCGCCAGGGTTTGGTCAGATACGCAGTATTTT. The encoded protein is CSARDSRGARVWSDTQYF.

The chain carries TRBV6-5 and TRBJ1-4, with D uncertain. In germline, CDR1 is MNHEY, CDR2 SVGAGI. CDR3 size: 15 residues. With 8 bases removed from V and 7 bases from J, the gap between germline ends came to 20 bases. In nucleotides, the CDR3 is TGTGCCAGCCTTGATCCAGTGAGCCCGACTGAAAAACTGTTTTTT. The encoded protein is CASLDPVSPTEKLFF.